The clone carrying this TCR beta chain showed up many times. Its antigen is undetermined. TCRdb processed the reads anew with MiXCR; each CDR3 protein has one entry. The sample carries about 460,000 distinct CDR3 sequences, around 10% recorded once. The sample belongs to a study of T cell repertoires in cytomegalovirus infection. For the study at large: CMV infection plus the matching HLA type was flagged by public TCR beta signatures. Study results and limitations: There were HLA-C-restricted CMV-specific TCR beta clonotypes dominating the ex vivo response. Frequencies of public TCR beta families were cumulated, and this identified carriers of CMV plus the relevant HLA.

The germline CDR1 and CDR2 sequences are SEHNR and FQNEAQ (reference sequence). V lost 5 bases and J 3 bases, leaving 25 bases between the germline ends. There are 18 residues in the CDR3. The specimen sequenced was PBMCs. J is TRBJ1-2 and V is TRBV7-9; TRBD1 might be the D (5 bases). The source of this sequence is a human donor in good health (CMV status not recorded). Some clones in this sample may be carry-over from other donors' samples. DNA for the CDR3: TGTGCCAGCAGCCAAGAATATAACGACCGGGGACGGGACTATGGCTACACCTTC. Its protein product is CASSQEYNDRGRDYGYTF.